The rows below give T cell receptor beta chains drawn from one sample of a study of response to subunit inactivated influenza vaccine. A single record per CDR3 protein comes from TCRdb applying MiXCR to the RT-PCR reads. The sample yields more than 600,000 distinct CDR3 sequences, approximately 17% seen once. The specimen was PBMCs from blood, collected around 5 days after vaccination. These receptors originate from a man aged 50 to 60 who received an inactivated influenza vaccine. Each CDR3 is given without its conserved first and last residue.

v_gene,j_gene,CDR3aa
TRBV15,TRBJ2-5,ATSREATGVQETQY
TRBV9,TRBJ2-2,ASSAYLGNTGELF
TRBV12-3/TRBV12-4,TRBJ1-5,ASSGGRNQPQH
TRBV7-2,TRBJ2-7,ASSLVRDGYEQY
TRBV11-2,TRBJ1-1,ASRAGPPGTEAF
TRBV20-1,TRBJ2-5,SAQTDNQETQY
TRBV7-2,TRBJ1-1,ARRPHRGGGTEAF
TRBV20-1,TRBJ2-1,SARDASGIHNEQF
TRBV6-2/TRBV6-3,TRBJ2-3,ASSSFSYTDTQY
TRBV28,TRBJ2-3,ASSPSPGLGAIGYTQY
TRBV6-2/TRBV6-3,TRBJ2-7,ASSKGLLPYEQY
TRBV11-2,TRBJ2-3,ASSHRSVGQRLTSTDTQY
TRBV9,TRBJ2-1,ASSVAVGGGGAWNEQF
TRBV6-2/TRBV6-3,TRBJ1-2,ASSSAAPYGYT
TRBV19,TRBJ2-6,ASTARDTPTGANVLT
TRBV28,TRBJ2-1,ASMGLGSYNEQF
TRBV6-2/TRBV6-3,TRBJ2-1,ASSPTSGYNEQF
TRBV20-1,TRBJ2-3,SAQRLTSTDTQY
TRBV10-3,TRBJ2-7,AIGDRDYEQY
TRBV25-1,TRBJ2-2,ASRYTYTGELF
TRBV10-2,TRBJ2-3,ASTRGLDLARGAMDTQY
TRBV20-1,TRBJ2-2,SARENTGELF